The 19 T cell receptor beta chains below come from one sample, sequenced in a study of T cells in Graves' hyperthyroidism and ophthalmopathy. Template material for amplifying TCR beta CDR3 regions consisted of RNA transcripts. First-round RT-PCR targeting the TCR CDR3 was performed with the HTBI primer set. Via MiXCR, TCRdb re-called the multiplex PCR reads, giving one row per CDR3 protein. The sample records 700,000 or so distinct CDR3 sequences, less than 20% being singletons. The sample was blood. The receptors were gathered from a man aged 18 to 30 with Graves' hyperthyroidism.

This clonotype is a singleton in its sample. This sequence joins TRBV20-1 and TRBJ1-4; D may be TRBD1 (5 bases). The CDR3 spans 17 residues. The germline gives CDR1 DFQATT, CDR2 SNEGSKA (reference sequence). The CDR3 nucleotides read TGCAGCGTTGAAGATCCCGGGGCGCCCACAACTAATGAAAAACTGTTTTTT. Translating gives CSVEDPGAPTTNEKLFF.

This clonotype was found many times. The V gene is TRBV7-9, the J gene TRBJ2-3, with D possibly matching TRBD1 (6 bases). The CDR3 extends over 14 amino acids. Germline CDR1 SEHNR, CDR2 FQNEAQ (reference sequence). The V end was cut by 1 base, the J end by 6 bases, with 11 bases between. For the CDR3, the DNA is TGTGCCAGCAGCTTAGATACAGGGTCTGATACGCAGTATTTT. It encodes CASSLDTGSDTQYF.

The gene calls are TRBV7-9 and TRBJ2-5, with D perhaps matching TRBD2 (6 bases). V lost 5 bases, J lost 5 bases, and 18 bases lay in between. The germline gives CDR1 SEHNR, CDR2 FQNEAQ (reference sequence). CDR3 length equals 15 residues. DNA for the CDR3: TGTGCCAGCAGCCCCCCCTGGGGGGACCGGGAGACCCAGTACTTC. As protein: CASSPPWGDRETQYF.

A word on this clonotype: Just one base apart from a much larger clone, this may be a read error. In DNA form, the CDR3 reads TGTGCCCGCACCGGGACAGGGGGCTCTCACGAGCAGTACTTC. It encodes CARTGTGGSHEQYF. The V and J genes are TRBV2 and TRBJ2-7; 12 bases fit TRBD1. CDR3 size: 14 residues. V shed 11 bases, J shed 5 bases, and the junction held 10 bases outside the gene matches. CDR1 SNHLY and CDR2 FYNNEI come from the germline V gene.

The rearrangement links TRBV25-1 to TRBJ1-5; D is possibly TRBD1 (5 bases). CDR1 and CDR2 from the germline V gene are MGHDK and SYGVNS. V was pared by 2 bases and J by 5 bases, with 25 bases between. The CDR3 has 19 amino acids. The DNA of the CDR3 is TGTGCCAGCAGTGAACCGGGACGTCCCTGGCAGTTGACGGATCAGCCCCAGCATTTT. This sequence encodes CASSEPGRPWQLTDQPQHF.

This clonotype appeared many times. This chain joins TRBV12-3 or TRBV12-4 and TRBJ2-1; no firm D call. This CDR3 is built from 15 residues. Trimming shortened V by 7 bases and J by 7 bases, and 20 bases separated the two germline ends. CDR3 in DNA: TGTGCCAGCACCACCCGGGCCCCCAACGGAAATGAGCAGTTCTTC. Encoded protein: CASTTRAPNGNEQFF.

The chain couples TRBV5-8 to TRBJ2-3; perhaps TRBD1 as D (6 bases). CDR1 is SGHTS and CDR2 is YDEGEE in the germline V gene. CDR3 length equals 16 residues. V lost 10 bases and J 3 bases, leaving 24 bases between the germline ends. As DNA, the CDR3 is TGTGCCGACGGTAGGGGGATTCTGGTCAGGACAGATACGCAGTATTTT. This translates into CADGRGILVRTDTQYF.

This clonotype was counted ten times or more. The J gene is TRBJ2-7, the V gene TRBV13, with 7 bases fitting TRBD1. The CDR3 sequence is 16 residues long. V shed 0 bases, J shed 3 bases, and the junction held 8 bases outside the gene matches. Germline V gene lookup returns CDR1 PRHDT and CDR2 FYEKMQ (reference sequence). The CDR3 DNA sequence: TGTGCCAGCAGCTTAGGCCTCGGGACAGAAGACTACGAGCAGTACTTC. Protein: CASSLGLGTEDYEQYF.

The chain couples TRBV29-1 to TRBJ2-6; D gene unclear. Trimming pared 4 bases from V and 1 base from J, leaving 8 bases between. Looked up from germline, CDR1 is SQVTM and CDR2 is ANQGSEA. CDR3 length: 14 residues. This CDR3 reads CSVGVGSGANVLTF. Written as DNA, the CDR3 is TGCAGCGTTGGGGTAGGGTCTGGGGCCAACGTCCTGACTTTC.

This CDR3 reads CASSLARERASTDTQYF. In DNA, the CDR3 is TGTGCCAGCAGTTTAGCCAGGGAAAGGGCTAGCACAGATACGCAGTATTTT. V is TRBV2 and J is TRBJ2-3; D might be TRBD1 (5 bases). Germline values: CDR1 SNHLY, CDR2 FYNNEI. V lost 5 bases and J 0 bases, leaving 18 bases between the germline ends. CDR3 length: 17 amino acids.

This clonotype was seen once. This could be a read error, since a much larger clone is one nucleotide away. The rearrangement joins TRBV3-1 to TRBJ1-1; 10 nucleotides align to TRBD1. The CDR3 covers 15 residues. Germline V CDR1 and CDR2: LGHDT, YNNKEL (reference sequence). The DNA for the CDR3 is TGTGCCAGCAGCGTCGGGACAGGGGTGTCGACTGAAGCTCTCTTT. Amino acid sequence: CASSVGTGVSTEALF.

The table lists this clonotype with a few counts. The rearrangement links TRBV24-1 to TRBJ1-2, with D maybe TRBD1 (6 bases). CDR1 is KGHDR and CDR2 is SFDVKD in the germline V gene. The CDR3 sequence is 14 residues long. The V end was cut by 3 bases, the J end by 5 bases, with 12 bases between. CDR3 bases: TGTGCCACCAGTGATCATCAGGGGTTGTATGGCTACACCTTC. Protein product: CATSDHQGLYGYTF.

There are many counts of this clonotype. The chain carries TRBV12-3 or TRBV12-4 and TRBJ2-1, with D possibly TRBD1 on 6 matching bases. Deletions cut 7 bases from V and 0 bases from J, with 16 bases between. The CDR3 consists of 16 residues. The CDR3, as DNA: TGTGCCAGCACTCCTGCTCAGGGGAGCTCCTACAATGAGCAGTTCTTC. Translated: CASTPAQGSSYNEQFF.

This clonotype was observed many times. This sequence joins TRBV2 and TRBJ2-1; a possible D gene is TRBD2 (6 bases). The V gene's germline CDR1 is SNHLY and CDR2 FYNNEI. Between the trimmed V and J ends, which lost 9 bases and 5 bases, there was a span of 8 bases. This CDR3 is built from 11 residues. CDR3 DNA sequence: TGTGCCAGGGGGGGTGACAATGAGCAGTTCTTC. This encodes CARGGDNEQFF.

CDR3 bases: TGTGCCAGCAGCTTAGAGTCGACTAGCGGGAGTTCCTACGAGCAGTACTTC. Amino acid sequence: CASSLESTSGSSYEQYF. The rearrangement links TRBV7-9 to TRBJ2-7; 12 bases fit TRBD2. V trimming: 1 base; J trimming: 1 base; junction bases outside the gene matches: 5. The length of the CDR3 is 17 residues. Germline loops: CDR1 SEHNR, CDR2 FQNEAQ (reference sequence).

This clonotype was seen many times. The chain is built from TRBV6-2 or TRBV6-3 and TRBJ2-2, with D tentatively TRBD1 or TRBD2 (5 bases each). Trimming took 2 bases from V and 0 from J, leaving 13 bases between them. The length of the CDR3 is 17 residues. Germline assignment: CDR1 MNHEY and CDR2 SVGEGT. The CDR3 region is CASSYTPSGPNTGELFF. As DNA, the CDR3 is TGTGCCAGCAGTTACACCCCATCGGGGCCGAACACCGGGGAGCTGTTTTTT.

This clonotype was recorded at least ten times. The genes are TRBV6-1 and TRBJ1-2, with D tentatively TRBD1 (5 bases). Germline CDR1 is MNHNS and CDR2 is SASEGT. V lost 7 bases, J lost 3 bases, and 12 bases lay in between. The CDR3 totals 13 residues. CDR3 in amino acids: CASTNGGYYGYTF. In DNA, the CDR3 is TGTGCCAGCACCAACGGGGGGTACTATGGCTACACCTTC.

This clonotype was seen only a few times. The V and J genes are TRBV9 and TRBJ2-2; 8 nucleotides line up with TRBD2. The V gene end was trimmed by 0 bases and the J gene end by 5 bases; junction bases not matched to a gene: 3. The germline gives CDR1 SGDLS, CDR2 YYNGEE. The CDR3 covers 15 residues. Here the CDR3 DNA reads TGTGCCAGCAGCGTAGCTTCGGGGGGGACCGGGGAGCTGTTTTTT. It codes for CASSVASGGTGELFF.

The chain carries TRBV2 and TRBJ2-1; 10 nucleotides match TRBD2. Germline CDR1 is SNHLY and CDR2 is FYNNEI. This CDR3 has 15 amino acids. V was pared by 7 bases and J by 9 bases, with 12 bases of the junction left unmatched. The CDR3 here is CASTTSGPARSEQFF. As DNA, the CDR3 is TGTGCCAGCACGACTAGCGGGCCTGCTCGGAGTGAGCAGTTCTTC.